The sequence of this T cell receptor beta chain was determined in a study of regulatory dendritic cells for organ transplantation. The assay was immunoSEQ multiplex PCR, and TCRdb's table has in-frame clones only and misses some. This table holds some 35,000 clones, roughly nine tenths found once. CDR1 and CDR2 (germline): MDHEN, SYDVKM. This CDR3 is 11 amino acids long. V lost 4 bases, J lost 5 bases, and 6 bases lay in between. The clonotype comes from a human donor in good health. Sequencing input: naive CD4+ T cells from blood. Subset in this sample: CD45RA+ naive T cells. V usage is TRBV28 and J usage is TRBJ2-7; no definite D call. The CDR3 is CASSSLDEQYF. CDR3 nucleotides: TGTGCCAGCAGTTCCCTAGACGAGCAGTACTTC.